Shown below are 14 T cell receptor beta chains from a single sample sequenced in a study of blood T cell repertoires in COVID-19. Sequenced by immunoSEQ multiplex PCR; TCRdb stores in-frame clones only, minus some. The table includes roughly 220,000 clones, 86% detected once. Material for sequencing was PBMCs or T cells enriched from blood (not recorded which). All receptors derive from a woman aged 40-49 years with acute COVID-19.

The chain joins TRBV19 to TRBJ1-5; D gene unclear. The V gene lost 8 bases and the J gene lost 0 bases, with 5 bases spanning the gap. Per the germline V gene, CDR1 is LNHDA and CDR2 is SQIVND (reference sequence). This CDR3 spans 12 amino acids. The chain's CDR3 is CASGDSNQPQHF. The CDR3 DNA follows: TGTGCCAGTGGAGATAGCAATCAGCCCCAGCATTTT.

This rearrangement joins TRBV5-1 to TRBJ1-2; possible D gene TRBD1, 5 bases. Germline V gene data show CDR1 as SGHRS and CDR2 as YFSETQ. With 1 base removed from V and 8 bases from J, the gap between germline ends came to 12 bases. The CDR3 covers 13 residues. CDR3 region: CASSLLGAGGYTF. The CDR3 bases are TGCGCCAGCAGCTTGTTAGGGGCCGGAGGCTACACCTTC.

The J gene is TRBJ2-1, the V gene TRBV6-6; 8 bases line up with TRBD1. The length of the CDR3 is 14 residues. Germline V gene sequence: CDR1 MNHNY, CDR2 SVGAGI (reference sequence). The V and J ends lost 4 bases and 7 bases, in that order; junction bases with no gene match: 6. CDR3 sequence (DNA): TGTGCCAGCAGTTCTGGACAGGGAAAGAATGAGCAGTTCTTC. Its protein is CASSSGQGKNEQFF.

J is TRBJ2-7 and V is TRBV14, with 9 bases that match TRBD2. After removal of 2 bases from V and 4 bases from J, the junction contained 6 bases not matched to a gene. This CDR3 comprises 15 residues. Germline CDR1 reads SGHDN; CDR2 reads FVKESK. The CDR3 nucleotides read TGTGCCAGCAGCCAAACGCTAGCGGGAAGGTACGAGCAGTACTTC. Protein product: CASSQTLAGRYEQYF. The full variable domain, in which reference TRBV14 and TRBJ2-7 provide the parts outside the CDR3, is EAGVTQFPSHSVIEKGQTVTLRCDPISGHDNLYWYRRVMGKEIKFLLHFVKESKQDESGMPNNRFLAERTGGTYSTLKVQPAELEDSGVYFCASSQTLAGRYEQYFGPGTRLTVT.

The gene calls are TRBV5-1 and TRBJ1-6; 7 nucleotides agree with TRBD1. The CDR3 length is 17 residues. The germline gives CDR1 SGHRS, CDR2 YFSETQ. J lost 7 bases, V lost 0 bases, and 10 bases had no gene match. CDR3 sequence: CASSLEVAGGGNSPLHF. The CDR3 DNA is TGCGCCAGCAGCTTGGAGGTGGCAGGGGGAGGAAATTCACCCCTCCACTTT. The complete variable domain, with remaining parts taken from reference TRBV5-1 and TRBJ1-6, reads KAGVTQTPRYLIKTRGQQVTLSCSPISGHRSVSWYQQTPGQGLQFLFEYFSETQRNKGNFPGRFSGRQFSNSRSEMNVSTLELGDSALYLCASSLEVAGGGNSPLHFGNGTRLTVT.

In its sample, this clone was seen once. The chain recombines TRBV15 with TRBJ2-7; perhaps TRBD1 as D (5 bases). V was shortened by 0 bases and J by 1 base, with 13 bases between the two germline ends. CDR3 length: 16 amino acids. Germline V gene lookup returns CDR1 LNHNV and CDR2 YYDKDF (reference sequence). CDR3 sequence reads: CATSRDTPTGSYEQYF. CDR3 DNA sequence: TGTGCCACCAGCAGAGATACCCCCACAGGTTCCTACGAGCAGTACTTC.

The rearrangement uses TRBV5-5 and TRBJ2-7, with TRBD1 matching 11 bases. The germline V gene has CDR1 SGHKS and CDR2 YYEKEE (reference sequence). There are 16 residues in the CDR3. The junction had 5 bases not matched to a gene; V was cut back by 1 base and J by 2 bases. CDR3 DNA: TGTGCCAGCAGCTTGAGAGTGGGACAGGGGGCCTACGAGCAGTACTTC. Translated, it gives CASSLRVGQGAYEQYF.

This clone is a singleton in its sample. The rearrangement joins TRBV7-9 to TRBJ1-6; TRBD1 might be the D (6 bases). The CDR3 runs to 16 residues. Germline V gene lookup returns CDR1 SEHNR and CDR2 FQNEAQ (reference sequence). Trimming left V 5 bases short and J 6 bases short, with 17 bases between. Here the CDR3 DNA reads TGTGCCAGCAGCCCCCCCAGGGGTGGGAGTAATTCACCCCTCCACTTT. This gives the protein CASSPPRGGSNSPLHF.

This clone was counted ten times or more. The rearrangement joins TRBV5-5 to TRBJ2-7, with TRBD2 identical over 7 bases. The CDR3 covers 15 residues. Losses at the gene ends were 4 bases for V and 3 bases for J; bases not matched to a gene: 10. Germline V lookup: CDR1 SGHKS, CDR2 YYEKEE (reference sequence). CDR3 residues: CASSPPGAGVYEQYF. CDR3 in DNA: TGTGCCAGCAGCCCGCCCGGGGCGGGAGTCTACGAGCAGTACTTC.

The chain combines TRBV5-1 with TRBJ2-6; D ambiguous. V lost 4 bases, J lost 6 bases, and 14 bases lay in between. This CDR3 comprises 15 residues. Germline CDR1 reads SGHRS; CDR2 reads YFSETQ. The CDR3 nucleotides read TGCGCCAGCAGCCAACGCGCTCCTGTGGCCAACGTCCTGACTTTC. It translates to CASSQRAPVANVLTF.

The rearrangement uses TRBV6-1 and TRBJ2-7; tentative D call: TRBD1 (6 bases). The CDR3 contains 14 residues. V was pared by 3 bases and J by 7 bases, with 16 bases between. From germline, CDR1 is MNHNS and CDR2 SASEGT. For the CDR3, the DNA is TGTGCCAGCAGTGATTTTAAGGGGGTTAGGGAGCAGTACTTC. Its translation: CASSDFKGVREQYF.

The rearrangement uses TRBV28 and TRBJ2-1; TRBD1 matches 12 bases. Looked up from germline, CDR1 is MDHEN and CDR2 is SYDVKM. CDR3 size: 19 residues. J lost 11 bases, V lost 5 bases, and 22 bases had no gene match. The CDR3 DNA reads TGTGCCAGCAGTACCGGGACAGGGGGCCTTTCTTACAATGAGCGGAAGCAGTTCTTC. It is translated as CASSTGTGGLSYNERKQFF.

V usage is TRBV28 and J usage is TRBJ2-1; 8 bases match TRBD2. Trimming removed 11 bases from V and 4 bases from J; junction bases left unmatched: 7. Germline V gives CDR1 MDHEN, CDR2 SYDVKM. The CDR3 is 13 residues long. CDR3 bases: TGTGCCTGCGAGCGGGAGATATACAATGAGCAGTTCTTC. This gives the protein CACEREIYNEQFF.

The chain is built from TRBV19 and TRBJ2-3; tentative D call: TRBD2 (5 bases). Germline V CDR1 and CDR2: LNHDA, SQIVND (reference sequence). The CDR3 is 13 residues long. Trimming took off 6 bases at V and 1 base at J, with 8 bases between the two ends. The CDR3 region is CASSGIRTDTQYF. The DNA for the CDR3 is TGTGCCAGTAGCGGGATTCGCACAGATACGCAGTATTTT.